This is a list of T cell receptor beta chains from one sample in a study of blood T cells in healthy people across ages. TCRdb reprocessed the 5' RACE reads via MiXCR and lists one record per CDR3 protein. The sample records approximately 1.5 million distinct CDR3 sequences, about 31% being singletons. The sample was blood. These receptors all come from a woman aged 25 to 39 in good health. The conserved cysteine and the conserved F or W are not part of the CDR3 here. Fields, in order: CDR3 protein, J gene, V gene.

cdr3_aa: SAVGTSGREQETQY
j_call: TRBJ2-5
v_call: TRBV20-1

cdr3_aa: ASSLEALTSVWETQY
j_call: TRBJ2-5
v_call: TRBV7-9

cdr3_aa: ASSYSQDSWNYEQY
j_call: TRBJ2-7
v_call: TRBV6-5

cdr3_aa: ASSGGGPSSCEQY
j_call: TRBJ2-7
v_call: TRBV9

cdr3_aa: SARDDRESQPQH
j_call: TRBJ1-5
v_call: TRBV20-1

cdr3_aa: SARDPPTGVYEQY
j_call: NA
v_call: TRBV20-1

cdr3_aa: ASSALPGQGRSGYT
j_call: TRBJ1-2
v_call: TRBV2

cdr3_aa: ATSRDIETQY
j_call: TRBJ2-5
v_call: TRBV15

cdr3_aa: ASSYSTLQRRTDTQY
j_call: TRBJ2-3
v_call: TRBV6-5

cdr3_aa: ASSPNGGTNTGELF
j_call: TRBJ2-2
v_call: TRBV18

cdr3_aa: ASSRGAPGIGELF
j_call: TRBJ2-2
v_call: TRBV6-5

cdr3_aa: ASSQGPSGQDSGRIGEPF
j_call: TRBJ2-2
v_call: TRBV3-1

cdr3_aa: SARSPRLEGDEQF
j_call: TRBJ2-1
v_call: TRBV20-1

cdr3_aa: ASSVSGGDQPQH
j_call: TRBJ1-5
v_call: TRBV9

cdr3_aa: ASSPSGRRDEQY
j_call: TRBJ2-7
v_call: TRBV5-6

cdr3_aa: ASASTGNSPLH
j_call: TRBJ1-6
v_call: TRBV11-2

cdr3_aa: SAEITGQSGSQPQH
j_call: TRBJ1-5
v_call: TRBV20-1

cdr3_aa: SARVGRASDEQF
j_call: TRBJ2-1
v_call: TRBV20-1

cdr3_aa: ASSEDPLADPLTDTQY
j_call: TRBJ2-3
v_call: TRBV6-1

cdr3_aa: SARPFRGSGSPSEGQF
j_call: TRBJ2-1
v_call: TRBV20-1

cdr3_aa: ASRTTGYANYGYT
j_call: TRBJ1-2
v_call: TRBV27

cdr3_aa: SVEDWTGVGAEAF
j_call: TRBJ1-1
v_call: TRBV29-1

cdr3_aa: ASSTGQGRITEAF
j_call: TRBJ1-1
v_call: TRBV5-1

cdr3_aa: ASLWNYGYT
j_call: TRBJ1-2
v_call: TRBV6-6

cdr3_aa: ASSAPGRETQY
j_call: TRBJ2-5
v_call: TRBV28

cdr3_aa: ASSSPDRRETQY
j_call: TRBJ2-5
v_call: TRBV5-1

cdr3_aa: ASSLAEGILNEQY
j_call: TRBJ2-7
v_call: TRBV7-8

cdr3_aa: SARKLLRTGVRETQY
j_call: TRBJ2-5
v_call: TRBV20-1

cdr3_aa: SASPAGGNEQF
j_call: TRBJ2-1
v_call: TRBV20-1

cdr3_aa: SARVGTGGYEQY
j_call: TRBJ2-7
v_call: TRBV20-1

cdr3_aa: ASSYSYAPETQY
j_call: TRBJ2-5
v_call: TRBV6-5

cdr3_aa: ASSPRHTLPGDLSSYNEQF
j_call: TRBJ2-1
v_call: TRBV18

cdr3_aa: ASSLLGSGSYNEQF
j_call: TRBJ2-1
v_call: TRBV7-3

cdr3_aa: AWSLAGGPDEQF
j_call: TRBJ2-1
v_call: TRBV30

cdr3_aa: TSSNTGGDQPQH
j_call: TRBJ1-5
v_call: TRBV6-2/TRBV6-3

cdr3_aa: SARLSGGGRSEQY
j_call: TRBJ2-7
v_call: TRBV20-1

cdr3_aa: ASSLDPGQSGQY
j_call: TRBJ2-7
v_call: TRBV5-1

cdr3_aa: ASSFEGLNTEAF
j_call: TRBJ1-1
v_call: TRBV12-3/TRBV12-4

cdr3_aa: SGTTSDYEQY
j_call: TRBJ2-7
v_call: TRBV20-1